This TCR beta chain was recorded in a study of shared clonotypes between healthy human individuals. Sequenced by immunoSEQ multiplex PCR; TCRdb stores in-frame clones only, minus some. The sample consists of approximately 500,000 clones, 79% of them appearing once. Trimming stripped 3 bases from V and 1 base from J, with 15 bases between. The germline gives CDR1 LNHDA, CDR2 SQIVND (reference sequence). This CDR3 has 17 amino acids. Unsorted samples relied on around 100 million PBMCs, which served as the source of genomic DNA. The rearrangement uses TRBV19 and TRBJ2-2; D remains ambiguous. This clonotype was sampled from a woman aged 40 to 50 in good health. Some clones in this sample may be carry-over from other donors' samples. The sample comprised PBMCs. CDR3 bases: TGTGCCAGTAGTATCTTGATCGGCAGGAGGAACACCGGGGAGCTGTTTTTT. Translating it yields CASSILIGRRNTGELFF. Full variable domain (missing parts from reference TRBV19 and TRBJ2-2): DGGITQSPKYLFRKEGQNVTLSCEQNLNHDAMYWYRQDPGQGLRLIYYSQIVNDFQKGDIAEGYSVSREKKESFPLTVTSAQKNPTAFYLCASSILIGRRNTGELFFGEGSRLTVL.